This TCR beta chain derives from a study of blood T cell repertoires in COVID-19. Study in general: COVID-19 samples collected from the United States, Italy and Spain covered acute and convalescent phases.

Patients at the Seattle site were enrolled during active infection and followed longitudinally. In the study's own analysis: Nucleated cell counts were estimated from reference gene primer amplification. Measured with immunoSEQ multiplex PCR; TCRdb has only the in-frame clones, and not every one. That table furnishes V, J and clone size, whereas the DNA furnished D and trimming. This sample yields about 170,000 clones, of which about 88% are seen a single time; about 2.6% belongs to the top ten. Germline V gene sequence: CDR1 SGHTS, CDR2 YDEGEE. The CDR3 covers 13 residues. The ends were cut back, 0 bases at V and 0 bases at J, with 3 bases in the middle.

Sequencing was done on a sample of peripheral blood. This clonotype was obtained from a woman older than 75 with COVID-19, enrolled during active disease. J is TRBJ2-5 and V is TRBV5-8, with unresolved D. The CDR3 loop is CASSLDNQETQYF. DNA of the CDR3: TGTGCCAGCAGCTTGGACAACCAAGAGACCCAGTACTTC.